The rows below give T cell receptor beta chains drawn from one sample of a study of blood T cells in healthy people across ages. TCRdb recomputed calls from the 5' RACE reads with MiXCR, one row per CDR3 protein. Among about 930,000 distinct CDR3 sequences, 25% to 30% were seen once, and the ten largest hold about 10%. Another study also made use of these data, one on T cells of mothers and their children.

The specimen was blood. Source of these receptors: a woman aged 40 to 50 in good health. Each CDR3 is given with its conserved first and last residue. A D gene is named only where the DNA matches it firmly. The size of a clone is reported for some rows only, either as once, few or many, or as a class for expanded clones.

j_call d_call clone_size v_call cdr3_nt cdr3_aa
TRBJ1-4 TRBD1 few TRBV4-3 TGCGCCAGCAGCCAAGATAAGGGACAGGGGGCGGAAAAACTGTTTTTT CASSQDKGQGAEKLFF
TRBJ1-3 TRBD1 few TRBV28 TGTGCCAGCAGTTTATTGCAGGGGGCGTTGGGAAACACCATATATTTT CASSLLQGALGNTIYF
TRBJ2-4 - once TRBV29-1 TGCAGCGTTGAAGTGCGAGGAAAGGATATCATTCAGTACTTC CSVEVRGKDIIQYF
TRBJ2-3 - few TRBV7-9 TGTGCCAGCAGCTTAGTTTCATGGAACACAGATACGCAGTATTTT CASSLVSWNTDTQYF
TRBJ2-1 - - TRBV14 TGTGCCAGCAGCCAAGGGTTTGATGAGCAGTTCTTC CASSQGFDEQFF
TRBJ2-4 - many TRBV20-1 TGCAGTGCTACCTCTCGGACATTTCAGTACTTC CSATSRTFQYF
TRBJ1-5 TRBD1 once TRBV27 TGTGCCAGCGGAACGACAGGGAGTCAGCCCCAGCATTTT CASGTTGSQPQHF
TRBJ1-5 - - TRBV27 TGTGCCAGCAGTTTACAGGGTTTGAGAAATCAGCCCCAGCATTTT CASSLQGLRNQPQHF
TRBJ2-3 - few TRBV7-2 TGTGCCAGCAGCCAATCTAGAGACACGCAGTATTTT CASSQSRDTQYF
TRBJ2-1 - few TRBV9 TGTGCCAGCAGCGTATTCGACAGCTACAATGAGCAGTTCTTC CASSVFDSYNEQFF
TRBJ1-1 - many TRBV29-1 TGCAGCGGCGACAGTACTGGCACTGAAGCTTTCTTT CSGDSTGTEAFF
TRBJ2-5 TRBD1 few TRBV5-1 TGCGCCAGCAGCCTCCGGGACAGGGGTTTGTCAGAGACCCAGTACTTC CASSLRDRGLSETQYF
TRBJ2-7 TRBD1 few TRBV19 TGTGCCAGTAGTAGCACAGGGGGAGGCTCCTACGAGCAGTACTTC CASSSTGGGSYEQYF
TRBJ1-2 - - TRBV28 TGTGCCAGCACCTATTTATCCAGGGGTTATGGCTACACCTTC CASTYLSRGYGYTF
TRBJ2-1 TRBD2 few TRBV5-1 TGCGCCAGCAGCATACTAGCGGGGGGCGTGGATGAGCAGTTCTTC CASSILAGGVDEQFF
TRBJ2-5 TRBD1 - TRBV20-1 TGCAGTGCTAGCCAGGGGGCAGGACTGGGCCAAGAGACCCAGTACTTC CSASQGAGLGQETQYF
TRBJ1-2 - few TRBV15 TGTGCCACCAGCAGAGGGAAGGATAATGAAGGCTACACCTTC CATSRGKDNEGYTF
TRBJ2-3 TRBD2 - TRBV7-2 TGTGCCAGCAGCTTATCGGCTAGCGGGTGGGGTACAGATACGCAGTATTTT CASSLSASGWGTDTQYF
TRBJ2-5 TRBD1 - TRBV28 TGTGCCAGCAGTTTATTATCAGGGACAGAGCAGTACTTC CASSLLSGTEQYF
TRBJ1-4 - - TRBV28 TGTGCCAGCCGGAGCCAGCCCAATGAAAAACTGTTTTTT CASRSQPNEKLFF
TRBJ2-5 TRBD2 - TRBV7-2 TGTGCCAGCAGCATTTGGGAAAGCGGGGGTGGATGGCAAGAGACCCAGTACTTC CASSIWESGGGWQETQYF
TRBJ1-5 - few TRBV3-1 TGTGCCAGCAGCCGGGGGTGGGGTGGCCGTCAGCCCCAGCATTTT CASSRGWGGRQPQHF
TRBJ2-3 - few TRBV10-3 TGTGCCATCAGTGAGGCCGGAAGCACAGATACGCAGTATTTT CAISEAGSTDTQYF
TRBJ1-2 - - TRBV28 TGTGCCATCACCGACGTAGTGGGGGCCGCGTATGGCTACACCTTC CAITDVVGAAYGYTF
TRBJ2-7 TRBD1 many TRBV3-1 TGTGCCAGCAGCCAACTCATACAGGGGGCCGGGGAGCAGTACTTC CASSQLIQGAGEQYF
TRBJ1-6 - - TRBV5-1 TGCGCCAGCAGCTCACTAGACGGAAAATATTCACCCCTCCACTTT CASSSLDGKYSPLHF
TRBJ2-7 - many TRBV5-1 TGCGCCAGCAGCTCCTCCTCAGGGCCAAGCTCCTACGAGCAGTACTTC CASSSSSGPSSYEQYF
TRBJ2-7 TRBD1 many TRBV9 TGTGCCAGCAGCGTAGGTGGGACAGGGAAAGCCGAGCAGTACTTC CASSVGGTGKAEQYF
TRBJ1-2 TRBD1 once TRBV28 TGTGCCAGCAGTGAACAAGGACAGGCTGGATATGGCTACACCTTC CASSEQGQAGYGYTF
TRBJ1-4 - - TRBV9 TGTGCCAGCAGCCCCTCCGGGGTTGCTAATGAAAAACTGTTTTTT CASSPSGVANEKLFF
TRBJ1-1 - few TRBV29-1 TGCAGCGTTGCGGGGGACACTGAAGCTTTCTTT CSVAGDTEAFF
TRBJ2-3 - many TRBV6-5 TGTGCCAGCAGTCCAGGGGATTTCGCAGATACGCAGTATTTT CASSPGDFADTQYF
TRBJ1-5 - few TRBV29-1 TGCAGCGTTGGGGAGAACAACAATCAGCCCCAGCATTTT CSVGENNNQPQHF
TRBJ2-7 - many TRBV9 TGTGCCAGCAGCGTAGTGGGGACGCCCCAGGACGAGCAGTACTTC CASSVVGTPQDEQYF
TRBJ2-4 TRBD1 many TRBV20-1 TGCAGAACCCCAGGGGGCGCTGGGCAAAACATTCAGTACTTC CRTPGGAGQNIQYF
TRBJ2-1 - many TRBV5-6 TGTGCCAGCAGCTACGGGGGGCCGAGCTCCTACAATGAGCAGTTCTTC CASSYGGPSSYNEQFF
TRBJ1-1 - few TRBV20-1 TGCAGTGCTAGAAGATTGAGAGTCCGGGTTGAAGCTTTCTTT CSARRLRVRVEAFF